The TCR beta chain described here comes from a study of T cell responses to AZD1222 COVID-19 vaccine. Overall study findings and caveats: Clonal diversity may have been underestimated, and the donors were mostly white British, with more females than males.

V was clipped by 3 bases and J by 4 bases, with 10 bases between them. Germline V lookup: CDR1 MDHEN, CDR2 SYDVKM. CDR3 length: 14 amino acids. Measured with immunoSEQ multiplex PCR; TCRdb has only the in-frame clones, and not every one. The table has under 200,000 clones, 85% to 95% seen once. Of note for this clone: Antigen: not known.

The sequencing used peripheral blood, collected on day 0 of AZD1222 vaccination. The chain recombines TRBV28 with TRBJ1-5; tentatively, D is TRBD1 (5 bases). The receptor comes from an adult in good health. CDR3 in DNA: TGTGCCAGCAGTTTCCTGGGGACGAATCAGCCCCAGCATTTT. This codes for CASSFLGTNQPQHF.